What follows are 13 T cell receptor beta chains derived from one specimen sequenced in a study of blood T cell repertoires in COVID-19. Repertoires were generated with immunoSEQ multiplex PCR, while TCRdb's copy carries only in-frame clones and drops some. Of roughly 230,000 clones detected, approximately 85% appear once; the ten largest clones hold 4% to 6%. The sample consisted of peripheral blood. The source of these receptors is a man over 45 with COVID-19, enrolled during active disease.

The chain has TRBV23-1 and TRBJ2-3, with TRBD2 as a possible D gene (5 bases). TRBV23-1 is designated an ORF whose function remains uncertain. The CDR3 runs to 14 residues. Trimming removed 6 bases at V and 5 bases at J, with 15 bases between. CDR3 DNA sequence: TGCGCCAGCAGCCTGGACTGGGCGCAAGATACGCAGTATTTT. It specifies CASSLDWAQDTQYF.

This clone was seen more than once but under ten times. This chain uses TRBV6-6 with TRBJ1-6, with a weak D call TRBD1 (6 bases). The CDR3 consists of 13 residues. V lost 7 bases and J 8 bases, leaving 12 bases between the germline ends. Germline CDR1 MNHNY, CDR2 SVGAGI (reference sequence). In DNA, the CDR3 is TGTGCCAGCATACGGAGACAGGATTCACCCCTCCACTTT. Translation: CASIRRQDSPLHF.

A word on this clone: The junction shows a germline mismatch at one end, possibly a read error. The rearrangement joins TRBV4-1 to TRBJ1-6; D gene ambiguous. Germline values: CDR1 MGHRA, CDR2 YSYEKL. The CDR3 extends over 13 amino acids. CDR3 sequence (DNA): TGCGCCAGCAGCCAAGATGCTAATTCACGCCTCCACTTT. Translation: CASSQDANSRLHF.

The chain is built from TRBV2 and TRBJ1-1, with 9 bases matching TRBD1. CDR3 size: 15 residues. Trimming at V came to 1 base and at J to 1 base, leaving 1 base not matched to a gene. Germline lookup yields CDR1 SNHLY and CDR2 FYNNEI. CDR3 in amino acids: CASSEGGQGNTEAFF. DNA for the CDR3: TGTGCCAGCAGTGAAGGGGGACAGGGGAACACTGAAGCTTTCTTT.

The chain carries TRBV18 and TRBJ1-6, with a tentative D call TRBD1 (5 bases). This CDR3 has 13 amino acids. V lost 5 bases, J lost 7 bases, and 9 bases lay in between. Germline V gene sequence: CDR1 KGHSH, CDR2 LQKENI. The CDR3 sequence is CASSGTGNSPLHF. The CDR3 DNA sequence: TGTGCCAGCTCAGGGACTGGCAATTCACCCCTCCACTTT. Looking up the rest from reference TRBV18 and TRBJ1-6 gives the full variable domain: NAGVMQNPRHLVRRRGQEARLRCSPMKGHSHVYWYRQLPEEGLKFMVYLQKENIIDESGMPKERFSAEFPKEGPSILRIQQVVRGDSAAYFCASSGTGNSPLHFGNGTRLTVT.

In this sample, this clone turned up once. CDR3 in amino acids: CASSPGDTYEQYF. CDR3 sequence (DNA): TGTGCCAGCAGCCCCGGGGACACTTACGAGCAGTACTTC. The rearrangement links TRBV11-1 to TRBJ2-7; D might be TRBD1 (6 bases). Trimming took off 5 bases at V and 4 bases at J, with 12 bases between the two ends. The CDR3 contains 13 residues. Germline V lookup: CDR1 SGHAT, CDR2 FQDESV (reference sequence).

CDR3 in amino acids: CASRGQKDNSNQPQHF. CDR3 sequence (DNA): TGCGCCAGCAGGGGACAGAAGGACAACAGCAATCAGCCCCAGCATTTT. The gene calls are TRBV23-1 and TRBJ1-5, with 7 nucleotides matching TRBD1. TRBV23-1 is an ORF, with its function uncertain. The CDR3 has 16 amino acids. Trimming took 6 bases from V and 1 from J; bases not matched to a gene: 9.

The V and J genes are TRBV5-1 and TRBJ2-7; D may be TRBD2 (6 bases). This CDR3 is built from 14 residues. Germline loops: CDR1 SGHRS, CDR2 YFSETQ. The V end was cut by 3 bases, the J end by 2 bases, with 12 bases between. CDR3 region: CASSYSGGTYEQYF. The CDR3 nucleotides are TGCGCCAGCAGCTATTCCGGGGGAACCTACGAGCAGTACTTC.

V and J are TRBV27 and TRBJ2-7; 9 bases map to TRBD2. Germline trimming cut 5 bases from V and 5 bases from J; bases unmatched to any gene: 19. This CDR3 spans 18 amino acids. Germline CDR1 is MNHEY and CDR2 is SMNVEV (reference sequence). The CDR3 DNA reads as TGTGCCAGCAGTCGTAGCCAAACCCTTGGCGGGGGGGCGAACGAGCAGTACTTC. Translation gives CASSRSQTLGGGANEQYF.

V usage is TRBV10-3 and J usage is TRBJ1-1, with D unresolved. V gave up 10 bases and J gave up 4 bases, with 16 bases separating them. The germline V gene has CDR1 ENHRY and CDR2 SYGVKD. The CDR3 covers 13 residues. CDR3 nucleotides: TGTGCCACCTGTGATATGGGCTGCACTGAAGCTTTCTTT. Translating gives CATCDMGCTEAFF.

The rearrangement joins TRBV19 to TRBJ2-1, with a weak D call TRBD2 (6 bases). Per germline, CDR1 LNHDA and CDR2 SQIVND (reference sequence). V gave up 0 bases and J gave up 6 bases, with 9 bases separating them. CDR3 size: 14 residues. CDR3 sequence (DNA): TGTGCCAGTAGTATAGATGCAGCGGGCAATGAGCAGTTCTTC. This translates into CASSIDAAGNEQFF.

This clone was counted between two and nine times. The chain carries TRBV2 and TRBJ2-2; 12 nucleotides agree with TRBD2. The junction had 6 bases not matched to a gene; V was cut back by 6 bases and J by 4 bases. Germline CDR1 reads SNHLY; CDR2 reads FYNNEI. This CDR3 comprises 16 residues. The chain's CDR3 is CASRVLAGGVTGELFF. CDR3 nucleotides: TGTGCCAGCAGGGTACTAGCGGGGGGCGTCACCGGGGAGCTGTTTTTT.

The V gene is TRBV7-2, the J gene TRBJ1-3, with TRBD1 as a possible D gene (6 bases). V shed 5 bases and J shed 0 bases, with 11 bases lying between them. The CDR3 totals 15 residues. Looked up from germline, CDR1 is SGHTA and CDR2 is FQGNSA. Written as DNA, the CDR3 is TGTGCCAGCAGCGTACAGGGATTCTCTGGAAACACCATATATTTT. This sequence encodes CASSVQGFSGNTIYF.